A selection of T cell receptor beta chains follows, all from one sample in a study of CD8+ T cells in alopecia areata. Sequencing used immunoSEQ multiplex PCR; TCRdb keeps in-frame clones, though not all of them. The sample carries 110,000 to 150,000 clones, about four fifths recorded once. The sample consisted of CD8+ T cells sorted from blood, taken at week 4, from a patient treated with tofacitinib. The receptors originated from a human donor with alopecia areata. The CDR3 runs from the conserved cysteine through the conserved F or W. The D gene is left open where the match is weak. Clone size, where shown, is once, few, many, or a class for clones that have expanded.

- | TRBJ1-2 | TRBV23-1 | once | 13 | TGCGCCAGCAGTCAGGAACAGCACTATGGCTACACCTTC | CASSQEQHYGYTF
- | TRBJ2-6 | TRBV5-4 | - | 15 | TGTGCCAGCAGCTTAGACAGCTCTGGGGCCAACGTCCTGACTTTC | CASSLDSSGANVLTF
TRBD1 | TRBJ2-7 | TRBV4-1 | - | 13 | TGCGCCAGCAGCCACGGGACAGGGAGCGAGCAGTACTTC | CASSHGTGSEQYF
- | TRBJ1-2 | TRBV7-9 | once | 13 | TGTGCCAGCAGCTTAGGGGGACACTATGGCTACACCTTC | CASSLGGHYGYTF
- | TRBJ2-1 | TRBV29-1 | - | 13 | TGCAGCGTTGAAGGTGGCGCCTACAATGAGCAGTTCTTC | CSVEGGAYNEQFF
- | TRBJ2-1 | TRBV7-2 | - | 13 | TGTGCCAGCAGCTTAGTAGGGTACAATGAGCAGTTCTTC | CASSLVGYNEQFF
- | TRBJ2-3 | TRBV7-2 | few | 12 | TGTGCCAGCAGCCGCCGGGCAGATACGCAGTATTTT | CASSRRADTQYF
TRBD2 | TRBJ2-5 | TRBV29-1 | - | 15 | TGCAGCGTTGATAGTCTAGCGGGGAACCAAGAGACCCAGTACTTC | CSVDSLAGNQETQYF
- | TRBJ2-3 | TRBV27 | - | 13 | TGTGCCAGCAGTGGGCTAGCCTCAGATACGCAGTATTTT | CASSGLASDTQYF
- | TRBJ2-1 | TRBV4-3 | - | 13 | TGCGCCAGCAGCCAGGGAAGGGGCACCTTGCAGTTCTTC | CASSQGRGTLQFF
- | TRBJ1-5 | TRBV6-5 | - | 13 | TGTGCCAGCAGTTACAGTGAGAGTCAGCCCCAGCATTTT | CASSYSESQPQHF
TRBD2 | TRBJ2-7 | TRBV5-1 | - | 15 | TGCGCCAGCAGCTACCCTAGCGGGGGGACCTACGAGCAGTACTTC | CASSYPSGGTYEQYF
TRBD1 | TRBJ2-1 | TRBV29-1 | - | 11 | TGCAGCGTGGGGCAGGGGGAGATACCGTTCTTC | CSVGQGEIPFF
- | TRBJ2-1 | TRBV11-2 | - | 15 | TGTGCCAGCAGCTTAGATGCTAGTAGGGTGAATGAGCAGTTCTTC | CASSLDASRVNEQFF
- | TRBJ2-7 | TRBV2 | - | 15 | TGTGCCAGCAGTGAATCGGCGGGGGCCTACTACGAGCAGTACTTC | CASSESAGAYYEQYF
- | TRBJ2-3 | TRBV4-1 | - | 15 | TGCGCCAGCAGCCAAGATTGGGGGAGCACAGATACGCAGTATTTT | CASSQDWGSTDTQYF
- | TRBJ2-6 | TRBV7-9 | - | 15 | TGTGCGAGCGGTCTACAGGGATATGGGGCCAACGTCCTGACTTTC | CASGLQGYGANVLTF
- | TRBJ2-1 | TRBV23-1 | - | 18 | TGCGCCAGCAGTCAATCGAGCAGCTGCTTGAGCTCCTACAATGAGCAGTTCTTC | CASSQSSSCLSSYNEQFF
- | TRBJ2-3 | TRBV7-6 | - | 17 | TGTGCCAGCAGCTCCCTAGGTGGCGGTTGCTGCGGGGATACGCAGTATTTT | CASSSLGGGCCGDTQYF
- | TRBJ2-1 | TRBV29-1 | - | 15 | TGCAGCGTCACAGGGTTCGGTAAGGGTTACAATGAGCAGTTCTTC | CSVTGFGKGYNEQFF
TRBD2 | TRBJ2-3 | TRBV4-1 | - | 16 | TGCGCCAGCAGCTTACTTGGGCTAGCGGGGTCAGATACGCAGTATTTT | CASSLLGLAGSDTQYF
TRBD1 | TRBJ2-1 | TRBV5-1 | - | 17 | TGCGCCAGCAGCTTGGGGGGGACAGATCTCTCCTACAATGAGCAGTTCTTC | CASSLGGTDLSYNEQFF
TRBD1 | TRBJ2-7 | TRBV6-5 | - | 15 | TGTGCCAGCAGTTCCGCCGGGACAGGGCCCTACGAGCAGTACTTC | CASSSAGTGPYEQYF
- | TRBJ2-7 | TRBV10-2 | - | 14 | TGCGCCACGGGGAGAGGGACGGAAACCTACGAGCAGTACTTC | CATGRGTETYEQYF
- | TRBJ2-2 | TRBV2 | - | 14 | TGTGCCAGCAGTGATGCTCTTTTGGCCGGGGAGCTGTTTTTT | CASSDALLAGELFF
- | TRBJ2-2 | TRBV6-5 | - | 13 | TGTGCCAGCAGTTTCCTCAACACCGGGGAGCTGTTTTTT | CASSFLNTGELFF
- | TRBJ2-1 | TRBV30 | - | 14 | TGTGCCTGGAGTGTCCCCGGGTGGGACAATGAGCAGTTCTTC | CAWSVPGWDNEQFF
- | TRBJ2-7 | TRBV7-8 | - | 12 | TGTGCCACTGGGGTAGGCCACTACGAGCAGTACTTC | CATGVGHYEQYF